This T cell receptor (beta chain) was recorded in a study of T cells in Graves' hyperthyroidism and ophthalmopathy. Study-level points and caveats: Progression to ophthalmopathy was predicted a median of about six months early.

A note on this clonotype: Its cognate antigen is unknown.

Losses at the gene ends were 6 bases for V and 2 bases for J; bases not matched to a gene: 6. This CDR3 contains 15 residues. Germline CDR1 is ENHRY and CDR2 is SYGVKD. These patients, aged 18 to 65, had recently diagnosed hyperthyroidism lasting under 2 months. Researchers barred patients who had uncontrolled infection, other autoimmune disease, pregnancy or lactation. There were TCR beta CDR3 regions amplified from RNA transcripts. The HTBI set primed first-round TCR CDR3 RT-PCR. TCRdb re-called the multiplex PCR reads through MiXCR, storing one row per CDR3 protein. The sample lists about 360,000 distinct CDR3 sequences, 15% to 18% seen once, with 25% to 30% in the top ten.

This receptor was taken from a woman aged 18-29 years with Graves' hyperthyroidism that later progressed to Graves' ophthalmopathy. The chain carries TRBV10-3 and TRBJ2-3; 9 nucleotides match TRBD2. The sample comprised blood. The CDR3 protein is CAIRDSGLATDTQYF. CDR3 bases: TGTGCCATCAGGGACTCGGGACTAGCCACAGATACGCAGTATTTT.